This record covers a single T cell receptor beta chain. Its antigen is unknown. TCRdb ran MiXCR on the multiplex PCR reads and lists one entry per CDR3 protein. Among some 250,000 distinct CDR3 sequences, under 40% were seen once, and the ten largest hold over 3.5%. The lymph nodes were axillary draining lymph nodes from breast cancer patients. The V gene's germline CDR1 is WSHSY and CDR2 SAAADI. V was shortened by 4 bases and J by 1 base, with 13 bases between the two germline ends. The CDR3 spans 15 residues. This sample stems from a study of breast tumors, draining lymph nodes, adjacent tissues. Whole-study findings and limits: Compared with basal-like, luminal-like tumors shared significantly more repertoire with nontumor tissue. The data were judged consistent with most tumor T cells coming from lymph node and expanding in tumor. Tumor TCR diversity was below lymph nodes but above nontumor tissue.

The chain carries TRBV10-2 and TRBJ2-5, with a weak D call TRBD1 (6 bases). The sequence was obtained from a female donor with breast cancer. Some clones in this sample may be carry-over from other donors' samples. Sequencing input: axillary lymph node tissue. The CDR3 bases are TGCGCCAGCAGTGGACCAGGACAGATCCAAGAGACCCAGTACTTC. It specifies CASSGPGQIQETQYF.